This T cell receptor beta chain emerged from a study of T cell responses to AZD1222 COVID-19 vaccine. Clones were sequenced by immunoSEQ multiplex PCR, and TCRdb holds only the in-frame ones, with some missing. The sample has 150,000 to 160,000 clones; 85% to 95% are singletons. The CDR3 totals 15 residues. In germline, CDR1 is LGHNA, CDR2 YNFKEQ. The V end was cut by 0 bases, the J end by 4 bases, with 12 bases between. This receptor was identified in an adult who received the AZD1222 COVID-19 vaccine. This chain joins TRBV4-2 and TRBJ2-5; either TRBD1 or TRBD2 may fit D (5 bases each). The sample was peripheral blood, taken 28 days after the second AZD1222 dose. The CDR3 sequence is CASSQDGTGRETQYF. The CDR3 coding sequence is TGTGCCAGCAGCCAAGATGGGACGGGCCGAGAGACCCAGTACTTC.